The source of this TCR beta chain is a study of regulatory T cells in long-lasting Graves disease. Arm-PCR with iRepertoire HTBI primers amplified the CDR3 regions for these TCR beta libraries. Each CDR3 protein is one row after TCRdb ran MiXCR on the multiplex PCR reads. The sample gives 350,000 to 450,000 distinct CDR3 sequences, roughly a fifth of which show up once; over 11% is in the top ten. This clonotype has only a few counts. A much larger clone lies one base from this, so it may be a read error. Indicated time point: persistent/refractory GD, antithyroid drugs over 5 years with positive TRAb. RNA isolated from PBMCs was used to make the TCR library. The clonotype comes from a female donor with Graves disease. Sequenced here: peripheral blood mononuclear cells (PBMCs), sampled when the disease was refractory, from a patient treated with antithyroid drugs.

The CDR3 sequence: CNVLNTARDTEAFF. CDR3 DNA: TGCAACGTTCTAAATACAGCCAGGGACACTGAAGCTTTCTTT. The chain is built from TRBV29-1 and TRBJ1-1; D might be TRBD1 (5 bases). The germline gives CDR1 SQVTM, CDR2 ANQGSEA. The CDR3 consists of 14 residues. The variable domain in full, with the rest retrieved from reference TRBV29-1 and TRBJ1-1, is SAVISQKPSRDICQRGTSLTIQCQVDSQVTMMFWYRQQPGQSLTLIATANQGSEATYESGFVIDKFPISRPNLTFSTLTVSNMSPEDSSIYLCNVLNTARDTEAFFGQGTRLTVV.